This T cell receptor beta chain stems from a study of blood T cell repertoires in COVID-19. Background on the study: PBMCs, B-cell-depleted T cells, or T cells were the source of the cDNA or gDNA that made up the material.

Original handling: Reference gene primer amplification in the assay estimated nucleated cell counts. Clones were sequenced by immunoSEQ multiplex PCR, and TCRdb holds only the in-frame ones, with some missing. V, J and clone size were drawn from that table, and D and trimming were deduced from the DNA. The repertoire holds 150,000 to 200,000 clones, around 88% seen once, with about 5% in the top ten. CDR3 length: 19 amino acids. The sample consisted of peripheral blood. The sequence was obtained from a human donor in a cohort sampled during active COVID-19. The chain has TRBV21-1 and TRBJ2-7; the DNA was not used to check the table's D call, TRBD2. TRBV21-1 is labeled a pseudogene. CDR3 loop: CAIRTGLAGPFHFSYEQYF. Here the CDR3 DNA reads TGTGCCATCAGAACGGGACTAGCGGGACCCTTCCACTTCTCCTACGAGCAGTACTTC.